This note documents a single TCR beta chain sequence. The length of the CDR3 is 12 residues. Trimming removed 4 bases at V and 8 bases at J, with 10 bases between. In germline, CDR1 is SGHDT, CDR2 YYEEEE. The data stem from a study of blood T cell repertoires in COVID-19. Turning to the study itself: Sites across the United States, Italy and Spain contributed samples from acute and convalescent COVID-19. The cDNA or gDNA used as material had been derived from T cells, B-cell-depleted T cells, or PBMCs.

How the authors handled the data: Using reference gene primer amplification, nucleated cell counts were estimated. TCRdb's table, derived via immunoSEQ multiplex PCR, lists solely in-frame clones and lacks some. V, J and clone size reflect that table, while D and trimming were determined from the DNA. Among approximately 94,000 clones, 88% were seen once, and the ten largest hold less than 6%. Source material: peripheral blood. V gene TRBV5-6 combines with J gene TRBJ2-1; D unresolved. The TCR originated in an elderly woman with active COVID-19. The CDR3 region is CASSQTSYEQFF. In DNA form, the CDR3 reads TGTGCCAGCAGCCAGACTTCTTATGAGCAGTTCTTC.